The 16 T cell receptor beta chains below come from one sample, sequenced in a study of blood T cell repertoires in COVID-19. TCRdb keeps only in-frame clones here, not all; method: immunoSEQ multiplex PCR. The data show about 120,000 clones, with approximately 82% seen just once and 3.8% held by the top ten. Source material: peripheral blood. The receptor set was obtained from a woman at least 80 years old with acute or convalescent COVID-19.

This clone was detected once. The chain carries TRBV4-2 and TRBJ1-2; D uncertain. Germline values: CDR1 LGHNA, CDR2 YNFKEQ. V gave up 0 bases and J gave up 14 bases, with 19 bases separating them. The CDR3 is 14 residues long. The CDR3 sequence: CASSQDNSAARLTF. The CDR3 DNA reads TGTGCCAGCAGCCAAGATAATAGCGCCGCCCGGCTTACCTTC.

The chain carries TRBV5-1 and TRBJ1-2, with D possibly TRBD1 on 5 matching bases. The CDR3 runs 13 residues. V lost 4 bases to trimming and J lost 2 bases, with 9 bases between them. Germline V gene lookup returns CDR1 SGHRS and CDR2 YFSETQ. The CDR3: CASSADMNYGYTF. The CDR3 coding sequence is TGCGCCAGCAGCGCGGACATGAACTATGGCTACACCTTC.

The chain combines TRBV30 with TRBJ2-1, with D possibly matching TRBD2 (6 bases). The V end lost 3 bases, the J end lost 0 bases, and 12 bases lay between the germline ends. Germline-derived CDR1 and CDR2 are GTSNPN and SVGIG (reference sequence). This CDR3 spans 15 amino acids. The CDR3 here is CAWRFSGSSYNEQFF. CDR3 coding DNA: TGTGCCTGGAGATTTAGCGGTTCCTCCTACAATGAGCAGTTCTTC. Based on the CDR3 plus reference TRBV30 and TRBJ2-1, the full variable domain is SQTIHQWPATLVQPVGSPLSLECTVEGTSNPNLYWYRQAAGRGLQLLFYSVGIGQISSEVPQNLSASRPQDRQFILSSKKLLLSDSGFYLCAWRFSGSSYNEQFFGPGTRLTVL.

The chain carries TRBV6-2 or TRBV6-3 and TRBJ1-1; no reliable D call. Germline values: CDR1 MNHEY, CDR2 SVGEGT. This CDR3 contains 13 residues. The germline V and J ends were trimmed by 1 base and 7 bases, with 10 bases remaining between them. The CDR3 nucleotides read TGTGCCAGCAGTTACTTACGACAACTTGAAGCTTTCTTT. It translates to CASSYLRQLEAFF.

The CDR3 DNA follows: TGCGCCAGCAGCTCTAATAACAATGAGCAGTTCTTC. Protein sequence: CASSSNNNEQFF. The genes are TRBV5-1 and TRBJ2-1; no reliable D call. From germline, CDR1 is SGHRS and CDR2 YFSETQ. Trimming pared 3 bases from V and 5 bases from J, leaving 6 bases between. This CDR3 is built from 12 residues.

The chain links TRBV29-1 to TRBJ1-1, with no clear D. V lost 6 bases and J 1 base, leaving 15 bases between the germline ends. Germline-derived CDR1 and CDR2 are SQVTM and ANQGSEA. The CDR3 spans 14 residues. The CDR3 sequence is CSVGREPQNTEAFF. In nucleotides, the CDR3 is TGCAGCGTAGGACGGGAGCCACAGAACACTGAAGCTTTCTTT. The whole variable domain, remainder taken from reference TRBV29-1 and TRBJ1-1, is SAVISQKPSRDICQRGTSLTIQCQVDSQVTMMFWYRQQPGQSLTLIATANQGSEATYESGFVIDKFPISRPNLTFSTLTVSNMSPEDSSIYLCSVGREPQNTEAFFGQGTRLTVV.

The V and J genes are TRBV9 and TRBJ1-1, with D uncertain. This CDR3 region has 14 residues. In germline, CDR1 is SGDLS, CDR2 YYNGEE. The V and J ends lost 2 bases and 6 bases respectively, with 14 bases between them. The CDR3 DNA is TGTGCCAGCAGCGTGGCCCGAAGCGGACCTGAAGCTTTCTTT. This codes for CASSVARSGPEAFF. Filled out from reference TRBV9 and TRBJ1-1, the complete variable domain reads DSGVTQTPKHLITATGQRVTLRCSPRSGDLSVYWYQQSLDQGLQFLIQYYNGEERAKGNILERFSAQQFPDLHSELNLSSLELGDSALYFCASSVARSGPEAFFGQGTRLTVV.

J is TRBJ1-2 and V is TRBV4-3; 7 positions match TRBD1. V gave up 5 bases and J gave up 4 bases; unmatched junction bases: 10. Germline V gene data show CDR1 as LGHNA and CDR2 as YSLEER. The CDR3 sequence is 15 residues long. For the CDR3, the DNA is TGCGCCAGCAGCTCAGAGGGACAGACGGGCTATGGCTACACCTTC. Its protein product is CASSSEGQTGYGYTF.

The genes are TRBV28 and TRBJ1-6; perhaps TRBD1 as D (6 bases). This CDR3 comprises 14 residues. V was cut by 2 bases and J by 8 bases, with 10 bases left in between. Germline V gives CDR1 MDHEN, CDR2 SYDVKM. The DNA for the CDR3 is TGTGCCAGCAGTTTAACAGGGTACGATTCACCCCTCCACTTT. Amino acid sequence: CASSLTGYDSPLHF. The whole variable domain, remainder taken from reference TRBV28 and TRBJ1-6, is DVKVTQSSRYLVKRTGEKVFLECVQDMDHENMFWYRQDPGLGLRLIYFSYDVKMKEKGDIPEGYSVSREKKERFSLILESASTNQTSMYLCASSLTGYDSPLHFGNGTRLTVT.

The CDR3 DNA reads as TGCAGTGCCGAGGCTTATGGCTACACCTTC. Translation: CSAEAYGYTF. This sequence joins TRBV20-1 and TRBJ1-2; D is unclear. The V end was cut by 6 bases, the J end by 5 bases, with 7 bases between. The CDR3 length is 10 residues. The germline CDR1 and CDR2 sequences are DFQATT and SNEGSKA (reference sequence).

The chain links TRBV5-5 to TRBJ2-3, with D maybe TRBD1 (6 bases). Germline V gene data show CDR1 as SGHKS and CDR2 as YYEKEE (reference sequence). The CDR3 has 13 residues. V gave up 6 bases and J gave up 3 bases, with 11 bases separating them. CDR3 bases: TGTGCCAGCACCGTAACAGGGACAGATACGCAGTATTTT. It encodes CASTVTGTDTQYF.

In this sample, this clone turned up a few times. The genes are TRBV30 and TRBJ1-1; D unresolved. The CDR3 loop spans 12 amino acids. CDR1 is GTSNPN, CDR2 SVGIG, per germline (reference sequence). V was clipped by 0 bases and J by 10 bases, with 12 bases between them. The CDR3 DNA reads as TGTGCCTGGAGTGTACTACGGACTCTAGCTTTCTTT. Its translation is CAWSVLRTLAFF.

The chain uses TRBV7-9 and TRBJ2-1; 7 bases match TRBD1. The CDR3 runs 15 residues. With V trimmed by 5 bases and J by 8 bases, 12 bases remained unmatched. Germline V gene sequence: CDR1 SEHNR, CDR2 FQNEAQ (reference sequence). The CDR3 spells CASSHRDSVLDEQFF. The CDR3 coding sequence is TGTGCCAGCAGCCACCGGGACAGCGTATTAGATGAGCAGTTCTTC.

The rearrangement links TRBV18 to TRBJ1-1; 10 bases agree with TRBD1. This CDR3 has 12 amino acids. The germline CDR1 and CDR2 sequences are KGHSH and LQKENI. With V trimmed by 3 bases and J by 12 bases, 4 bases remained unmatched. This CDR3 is CASSPGTGETFF. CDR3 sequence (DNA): TGTGCCAGCTCACCCGGGACAGGGGAAACTTTCTTT.

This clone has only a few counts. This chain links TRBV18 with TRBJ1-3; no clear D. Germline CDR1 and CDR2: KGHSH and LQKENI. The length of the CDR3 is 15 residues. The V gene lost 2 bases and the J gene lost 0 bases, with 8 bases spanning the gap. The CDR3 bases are TGTGCCAGCTCACCAGGAAGCGGCTCTGGAAACACCATATATTTT. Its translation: CASSPGSGSGNTIYF.

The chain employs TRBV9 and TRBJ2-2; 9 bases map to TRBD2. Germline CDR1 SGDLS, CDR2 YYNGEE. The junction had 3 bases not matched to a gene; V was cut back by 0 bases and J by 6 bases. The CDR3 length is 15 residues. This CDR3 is CASSVGGGAAGELFF. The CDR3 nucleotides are TGTGCCAGCAGCGTAGGCGGGGGGGCCGCCGGGGAGCTGTTTTTT.